One T cell receptor (beta chain) is described in this entry. Its antigen is undetermined. The source of the sample is a study of T cells in lung cancer brain metastases. For the study at large: Among the roughly 21 patients, 15 to 18 reported tobacco use, median about 39 pack-years. Whole-study results and caveats: Paired primaries held more unique productive clones than brain metastases (median roughly 4,600 versus 1,500).

Germline CDR1 reads SGHNT; CDR2 reads YENEEA. The CDR3 covers 18 residues. Trimming took 5 bases from V and 0 from J; bases not matched to a gene: 13. Profiling relied on immunoSEQ multiplex PCR, and the TCRdb table lists in-frame clones only, not all of them. This sample yields under 5,000 clones, of which nearly 90% are seen a single time; under 3.5% belongs to the top ten. The receptor comes from a woman aged 50 to 60 with non-small cell lung cancer. Sequencing used tumor tissue from the primary lung tumor. The V gene is TRBV11-3, the J gene TRBJ1-3; TRBD1 matches at 7 bases. The CDR3, as DNA: TGTGCCAGCAGCCACCCCCTTCGATACAGGGGCTCTGGAAACACCATATATTTT. This encodes CASSHPLRYRGSGNTIYF. The variable domain in full, completed from reference TRBV11-3 and TRBJ1-3, reads EAGVVQSPRYKIIEKKQPVAFWCNPISGHNTLYWYLQNLGQGPELLIRYENEEAVDDSQLPKDRFSAERLKGVDSTLKIQPAELGDSAVYLCASSHPLRYRGSGNTIYFGEGSWLTVV.